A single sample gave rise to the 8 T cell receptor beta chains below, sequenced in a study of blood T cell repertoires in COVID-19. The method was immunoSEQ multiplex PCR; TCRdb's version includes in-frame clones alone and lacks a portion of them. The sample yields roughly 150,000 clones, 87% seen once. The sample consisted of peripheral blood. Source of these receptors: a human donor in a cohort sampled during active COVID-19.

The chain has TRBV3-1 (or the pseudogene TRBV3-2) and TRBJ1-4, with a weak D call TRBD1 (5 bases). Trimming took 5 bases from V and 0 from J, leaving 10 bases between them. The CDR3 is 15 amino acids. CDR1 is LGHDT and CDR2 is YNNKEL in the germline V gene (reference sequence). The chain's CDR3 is CASSYTGATNEKLFF. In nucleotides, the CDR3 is TGTGCCAGCAGCTATACAGGTGCAACTAATGAAAAACTGTTTTTT.

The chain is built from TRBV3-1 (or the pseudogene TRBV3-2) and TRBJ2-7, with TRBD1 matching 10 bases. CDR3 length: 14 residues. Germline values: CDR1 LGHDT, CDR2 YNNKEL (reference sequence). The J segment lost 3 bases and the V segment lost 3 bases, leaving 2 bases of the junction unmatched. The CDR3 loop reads CASSQTGGYYEQYF. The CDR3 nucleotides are TGTGCCAGCAGCCAGACAGGGGGCTACTACGAGCAGTACTTC.

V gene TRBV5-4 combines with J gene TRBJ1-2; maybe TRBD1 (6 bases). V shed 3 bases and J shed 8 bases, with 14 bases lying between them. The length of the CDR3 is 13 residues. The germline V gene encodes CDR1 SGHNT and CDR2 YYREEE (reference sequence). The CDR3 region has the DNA TGTGCCAGCAGCTCCCTACAGGGAACGGGCTACACCTTC. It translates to CASSSLQGTGYTF.

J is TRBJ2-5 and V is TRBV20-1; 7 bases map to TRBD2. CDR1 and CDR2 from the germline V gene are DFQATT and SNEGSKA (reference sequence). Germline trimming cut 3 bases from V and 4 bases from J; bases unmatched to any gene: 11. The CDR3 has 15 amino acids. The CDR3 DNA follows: TGCAGTGCTAGTAGGGCGGGAGCGGGGAGAGAGACCCAGTACTTC. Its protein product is CSASRAGAGRETQYF.

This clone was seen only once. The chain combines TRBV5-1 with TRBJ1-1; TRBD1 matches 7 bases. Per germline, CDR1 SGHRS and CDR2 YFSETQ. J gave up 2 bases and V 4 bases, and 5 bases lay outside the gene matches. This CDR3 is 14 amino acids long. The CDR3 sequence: CASSGGQYNTEAFF. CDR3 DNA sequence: TGCGCCAGCAGCGGGGGACAGTATAACACTGAAGCTTTCTTT.

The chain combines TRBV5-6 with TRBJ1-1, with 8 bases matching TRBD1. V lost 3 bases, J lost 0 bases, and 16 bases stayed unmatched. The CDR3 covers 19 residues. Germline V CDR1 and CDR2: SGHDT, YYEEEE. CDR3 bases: TGTGCCAGCAGCTGGACTTCCGGGACAGGCGCGTTTATGAACACTGAAGCTTTCTTT. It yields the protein CASSWTSGTGAFMNTEAFF.

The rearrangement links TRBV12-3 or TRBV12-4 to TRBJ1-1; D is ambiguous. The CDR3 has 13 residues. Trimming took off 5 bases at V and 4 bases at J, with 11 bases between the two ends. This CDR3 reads CASSPQVGTEAFF. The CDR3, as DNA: TGTGCCAGCAGTCCTCAGGTGGGCACTGAAGCTTTCTTT.

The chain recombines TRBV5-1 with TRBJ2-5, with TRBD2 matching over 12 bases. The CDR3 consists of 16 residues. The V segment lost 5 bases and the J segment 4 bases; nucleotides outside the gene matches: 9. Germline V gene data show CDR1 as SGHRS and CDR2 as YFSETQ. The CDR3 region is CASRLRLAGVGETQYF. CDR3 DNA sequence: TGCGCCAGCAGATTACGACTAGCGGGAGTCGGAGAGACCCAGTACTTC.